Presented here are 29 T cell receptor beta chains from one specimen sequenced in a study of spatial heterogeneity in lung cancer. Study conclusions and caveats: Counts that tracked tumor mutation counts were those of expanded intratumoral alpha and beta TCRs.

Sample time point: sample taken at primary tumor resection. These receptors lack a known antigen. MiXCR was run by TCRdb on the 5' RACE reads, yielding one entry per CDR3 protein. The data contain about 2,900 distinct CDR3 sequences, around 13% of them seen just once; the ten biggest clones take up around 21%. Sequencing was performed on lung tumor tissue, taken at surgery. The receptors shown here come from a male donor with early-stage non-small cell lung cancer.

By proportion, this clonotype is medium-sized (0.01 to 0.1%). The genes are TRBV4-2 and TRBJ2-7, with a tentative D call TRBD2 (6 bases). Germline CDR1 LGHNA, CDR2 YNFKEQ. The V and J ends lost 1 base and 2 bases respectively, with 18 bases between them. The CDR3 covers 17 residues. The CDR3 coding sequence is TGTGCCAGCAGCCAAGCTAACGGGCGGGGAGAAACCTACGAGCAGTACTTC. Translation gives CASSQANGRGETYEQYF.

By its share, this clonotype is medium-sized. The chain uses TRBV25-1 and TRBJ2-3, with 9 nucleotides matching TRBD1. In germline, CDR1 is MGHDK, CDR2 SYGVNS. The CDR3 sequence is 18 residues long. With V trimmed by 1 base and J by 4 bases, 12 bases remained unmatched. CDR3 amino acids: CASSEFPPRTGEADTQYF. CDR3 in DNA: TGTGCCAGCAGTGAATTTCCCCCGCGGACAGGGGAGGCAGATACGCAGTATTTT.

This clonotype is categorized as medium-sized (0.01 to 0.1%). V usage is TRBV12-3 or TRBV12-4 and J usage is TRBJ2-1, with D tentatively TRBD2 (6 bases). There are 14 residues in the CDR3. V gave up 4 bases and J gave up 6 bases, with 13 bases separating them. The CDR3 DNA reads TGTGCCAGCAGTTCCGGGGGTATTGTCAATGAGCAGTTCTTC. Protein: CASSSGGIVNEQFF.

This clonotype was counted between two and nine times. CDR3 sequence reads: CASSQGSGANYYEQYF. The CDR3 coding sequence is TGTGCCAGCAGCCAAGGGTCAGGAGCAAATTACTACGAGCAGTACTTC. The chain is built from TRBV4-2 and TRBJ2-7; D remains ambiguous. V was clipped by 1 base and J by 3 bases, with 16 bases between them. This CDR3 is built from 16 residues. Germline V lookup: CDR1 LGHNA, CDR2 YNFKEQ.

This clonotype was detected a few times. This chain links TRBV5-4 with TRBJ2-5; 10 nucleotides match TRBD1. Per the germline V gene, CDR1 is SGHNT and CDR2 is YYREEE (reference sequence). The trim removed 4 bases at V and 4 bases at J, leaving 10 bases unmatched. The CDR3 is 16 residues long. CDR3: CASSPWTGGEGETQYF. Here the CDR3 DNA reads TGTGCCAGCAGCCCCTGGACAGGGGGTGAAGGAGAGACCCAGTACTTC. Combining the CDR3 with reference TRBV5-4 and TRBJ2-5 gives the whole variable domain ETGVTQSPTHLIKTRGQQVTLRCSSQSGHNTVSWYQQALGQGPQFIFQYYREEENGRGNFPPRFSGLQFPNYSSELNVNALELDDSALYLCASSPWTGGEGETQYFGPGTRLLVL.

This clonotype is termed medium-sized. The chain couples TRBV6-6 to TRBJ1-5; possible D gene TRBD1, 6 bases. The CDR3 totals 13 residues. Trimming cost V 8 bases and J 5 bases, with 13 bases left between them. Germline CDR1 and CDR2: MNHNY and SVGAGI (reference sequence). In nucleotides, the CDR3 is TGTGCCAGCGGGACATGGGGGGATCAGCCCCAGCATTTT. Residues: CASGTWGDQPQHF.

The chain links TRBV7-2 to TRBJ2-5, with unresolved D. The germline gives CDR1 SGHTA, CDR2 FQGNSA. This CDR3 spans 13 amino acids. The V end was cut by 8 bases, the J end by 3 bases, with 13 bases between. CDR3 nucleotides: TGTGCCAGCCTTAGCCAGGCTAAAGAGACCCAGTACTTC. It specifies CASLSQAKETQYF.

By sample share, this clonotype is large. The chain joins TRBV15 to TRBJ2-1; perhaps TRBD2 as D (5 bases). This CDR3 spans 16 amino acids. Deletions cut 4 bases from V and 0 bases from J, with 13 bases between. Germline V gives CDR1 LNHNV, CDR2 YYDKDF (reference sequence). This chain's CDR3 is CATSTPRAHSYNEQFF. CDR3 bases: TGTGCCACCAGCACCCCGAGGGCTCACTCCTACAATGAGCAGTTCTTC.

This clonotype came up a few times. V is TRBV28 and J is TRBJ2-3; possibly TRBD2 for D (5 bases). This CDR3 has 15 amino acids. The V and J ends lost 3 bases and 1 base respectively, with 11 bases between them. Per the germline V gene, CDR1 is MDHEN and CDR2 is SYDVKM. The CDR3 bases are TGTGCCAGCAGTTTGCCCGGACTCCGCACAGATACGCAGTATTTT. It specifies CASSLPGLRTDTQYF.

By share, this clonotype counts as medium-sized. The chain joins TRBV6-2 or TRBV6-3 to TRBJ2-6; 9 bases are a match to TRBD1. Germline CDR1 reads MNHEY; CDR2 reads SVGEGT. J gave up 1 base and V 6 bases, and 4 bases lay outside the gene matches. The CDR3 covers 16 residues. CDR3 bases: TGTGCCAGCAGGTGGGACAGGGCATCTGGGGCCAACGTCCTGACTTTC. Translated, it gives CASRWDRASGANVLTF.

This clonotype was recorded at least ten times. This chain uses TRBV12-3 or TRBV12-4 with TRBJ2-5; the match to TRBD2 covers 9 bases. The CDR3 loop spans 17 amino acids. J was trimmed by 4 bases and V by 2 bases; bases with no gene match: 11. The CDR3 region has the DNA TGTGCCAGCAGTTTATATCCAGCGGGGGGCCTCATAGAGACCCAGTACTTC. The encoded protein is CASSLYPAGGLIETQYF.

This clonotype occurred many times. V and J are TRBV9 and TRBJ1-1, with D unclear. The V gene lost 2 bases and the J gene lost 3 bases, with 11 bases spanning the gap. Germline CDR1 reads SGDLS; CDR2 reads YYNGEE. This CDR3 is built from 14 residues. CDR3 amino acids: CASSVLADHTEAFF. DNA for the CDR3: TGTGCCAGCAGCGTTTTGGCAGACCACACTGAAGCTTTCTTT. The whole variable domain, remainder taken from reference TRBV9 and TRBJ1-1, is DSGVTQTPKHLITATGQRVTLRCSPRSGDLSVYWYQQSLDQGLQFLIQYYNGEERAKGNILERFSAQQFPDLHSELNLSSLELGDSALYFCASSVLADHTEAFFGQGTRLTVV.

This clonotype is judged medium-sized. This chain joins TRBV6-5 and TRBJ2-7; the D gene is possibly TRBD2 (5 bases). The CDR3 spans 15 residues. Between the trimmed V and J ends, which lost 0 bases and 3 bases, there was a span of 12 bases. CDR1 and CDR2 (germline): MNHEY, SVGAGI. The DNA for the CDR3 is TGTGCCAGCAGTTACTCGACTCTAGCTGGCTACGAGCAGTACTTC. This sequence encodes CASSYSTLAGYEQYF.

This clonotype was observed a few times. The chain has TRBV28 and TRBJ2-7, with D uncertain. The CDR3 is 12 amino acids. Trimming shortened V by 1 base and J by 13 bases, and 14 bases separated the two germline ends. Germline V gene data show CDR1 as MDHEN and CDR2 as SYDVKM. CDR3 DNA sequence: TGTGCCAGCAGTTTATCGACCCCGACACGCTACTTC. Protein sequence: CASSLSTPTRYF.

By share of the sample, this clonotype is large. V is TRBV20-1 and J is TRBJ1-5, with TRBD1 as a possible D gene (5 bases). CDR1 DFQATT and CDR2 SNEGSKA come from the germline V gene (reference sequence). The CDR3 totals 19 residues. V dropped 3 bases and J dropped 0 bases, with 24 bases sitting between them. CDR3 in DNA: TGCAGTGCTAGTCACCGACGGGGGGATTTAATATATAGCAATCAGCCCCAGCATTTT. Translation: CSASHRRGDLIYSNQPQHF.

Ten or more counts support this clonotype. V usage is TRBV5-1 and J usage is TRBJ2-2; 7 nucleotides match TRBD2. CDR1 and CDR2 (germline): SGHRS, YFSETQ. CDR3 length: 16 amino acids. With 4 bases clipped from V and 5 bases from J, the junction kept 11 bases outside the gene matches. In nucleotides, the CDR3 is TGCGCCAGCAGCCACCACCGGGACTACACGACCGGGGAGCTGTTTTTT. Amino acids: CASSHHRDYTTGELFF. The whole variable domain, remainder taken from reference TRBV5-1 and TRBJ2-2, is KAGVTQTPRYLIKTRGQQVTLSCSPISGHRSVSWYQQTPGQGLQFLFEYFSETQRNKGNFPGRFSGRQFSNSRSEMNVSTLELGDSALYLCASSHHRDYTTGELFFGEGSRLTVL.

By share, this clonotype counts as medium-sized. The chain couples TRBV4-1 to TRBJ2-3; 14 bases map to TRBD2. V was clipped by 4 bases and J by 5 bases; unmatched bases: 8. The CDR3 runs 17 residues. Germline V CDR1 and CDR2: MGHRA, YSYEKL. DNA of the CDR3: TGCGCCAGCAGCCGTGGACTAGCGGGGGGCAGTAGAGATACGCAGTATTTT. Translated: CASSRGLAGGSRDTQYF.

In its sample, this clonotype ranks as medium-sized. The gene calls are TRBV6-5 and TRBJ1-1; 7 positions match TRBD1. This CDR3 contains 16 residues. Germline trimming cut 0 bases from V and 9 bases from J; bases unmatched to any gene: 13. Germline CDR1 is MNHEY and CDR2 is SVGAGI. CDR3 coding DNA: TGTGCCAGCAGTTACTCGAGTAGTCCAGGGGGAATAAAAGCTTTCTTT. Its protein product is CASSYSSSPGGIKAFF.

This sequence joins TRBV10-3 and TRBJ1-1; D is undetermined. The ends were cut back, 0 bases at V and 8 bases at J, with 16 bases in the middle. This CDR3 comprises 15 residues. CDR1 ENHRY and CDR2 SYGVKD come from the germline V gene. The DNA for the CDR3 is TGTGCCATCAGTGAGTCGAGAGGTCAGGTGTCCGAAGCTTTCTTT. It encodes CAISESRGQVSEAFF.

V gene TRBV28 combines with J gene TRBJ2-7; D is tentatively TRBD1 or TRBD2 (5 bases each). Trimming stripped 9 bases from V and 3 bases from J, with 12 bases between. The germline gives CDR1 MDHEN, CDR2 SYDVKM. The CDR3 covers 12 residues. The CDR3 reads CASTRGDYEQYF. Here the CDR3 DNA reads TGTGCCAGTACAAGAGGGGACTACGAGCAGTACTTC.

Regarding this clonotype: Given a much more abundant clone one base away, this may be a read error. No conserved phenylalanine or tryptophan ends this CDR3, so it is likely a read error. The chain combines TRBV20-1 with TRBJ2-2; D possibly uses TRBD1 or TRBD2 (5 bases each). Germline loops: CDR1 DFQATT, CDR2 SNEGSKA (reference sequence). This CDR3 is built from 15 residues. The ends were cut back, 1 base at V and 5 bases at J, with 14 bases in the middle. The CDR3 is CSARVPGRMTGELFI. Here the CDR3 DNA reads TGCAGTGCTAGAGTCCCGGGACGGATGACCGGGGAGCTGTTTATT.

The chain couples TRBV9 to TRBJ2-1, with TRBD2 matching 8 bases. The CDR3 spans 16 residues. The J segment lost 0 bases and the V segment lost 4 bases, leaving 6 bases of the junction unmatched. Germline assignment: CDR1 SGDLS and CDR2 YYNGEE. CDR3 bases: TGTGCCAGCAGCCGACTAGCGTTGAGCTCCTACAATGAGCAGTTCTTC. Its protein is CASSRLALSSYNEQFF.

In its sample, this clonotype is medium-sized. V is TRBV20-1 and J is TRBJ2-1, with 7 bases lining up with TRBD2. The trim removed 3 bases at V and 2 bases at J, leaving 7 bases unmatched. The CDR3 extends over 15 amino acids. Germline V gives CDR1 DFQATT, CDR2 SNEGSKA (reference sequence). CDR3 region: CSASLASGTYNEQFF. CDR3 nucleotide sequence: TGCAGTGCTAGTCTGGCTAGCGGAACCTACAATGAGCAGTTCTTC.

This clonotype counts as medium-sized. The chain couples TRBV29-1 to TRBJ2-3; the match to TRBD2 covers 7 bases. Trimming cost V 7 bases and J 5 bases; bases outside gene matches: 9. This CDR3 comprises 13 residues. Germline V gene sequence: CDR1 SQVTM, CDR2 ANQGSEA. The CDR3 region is CSAEGGAGDTQYF. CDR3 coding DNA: TGCAGCGCTGAGGGAGGGGCTGGAGATACGCAGTATTTT.

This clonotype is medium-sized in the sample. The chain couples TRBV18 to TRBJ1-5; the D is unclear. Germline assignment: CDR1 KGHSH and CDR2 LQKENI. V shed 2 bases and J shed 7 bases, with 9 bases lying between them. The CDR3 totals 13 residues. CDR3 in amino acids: CASSPGDRQPQHF. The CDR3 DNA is TGTGCCAGCTCACCAGGGGATAGACAGCCCCAGCATTTT.

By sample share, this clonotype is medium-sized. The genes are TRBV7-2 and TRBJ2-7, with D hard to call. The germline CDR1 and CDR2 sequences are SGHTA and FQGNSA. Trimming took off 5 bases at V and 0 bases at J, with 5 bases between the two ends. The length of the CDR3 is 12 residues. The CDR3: CASSTSSYEQYF. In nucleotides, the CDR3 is TGTGCCAGCAGCACGAGCTCCTACGAGCAGTACTTC.

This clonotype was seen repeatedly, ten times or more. CDR3 sequence: CASSRVTNTEAFF. The DNA of the CDR3 is TGTGCCAGCAGTCGCGTGACGAACACTGAAGCTTTCTTT. The J gene is TRBJ1-1, the V gene TRBV6-6, with D unresolved. The CDR3 is 13 amino acids. Per germline, CDR1 MNHNY and CDR2 SVGAGI (reference sequence). V was trimmed by 5 bases and J by 1 base, leaving 8 bases between them.

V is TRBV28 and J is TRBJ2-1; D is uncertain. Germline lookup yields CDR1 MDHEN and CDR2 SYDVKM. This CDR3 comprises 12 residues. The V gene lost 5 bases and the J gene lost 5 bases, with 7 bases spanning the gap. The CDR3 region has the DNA TGTGCCAGCAGTCTACCCAACAATGAGCAGTTCTTC. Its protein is CASSLPNNEQFF.

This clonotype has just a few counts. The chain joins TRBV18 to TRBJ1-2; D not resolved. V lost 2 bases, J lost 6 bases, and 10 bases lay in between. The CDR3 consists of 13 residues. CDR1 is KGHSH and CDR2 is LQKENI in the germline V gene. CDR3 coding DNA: TGTGCCAGCTCACCAGATTCGGAACATGGCTACACCTTC. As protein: CASSPDSEHGYTF.